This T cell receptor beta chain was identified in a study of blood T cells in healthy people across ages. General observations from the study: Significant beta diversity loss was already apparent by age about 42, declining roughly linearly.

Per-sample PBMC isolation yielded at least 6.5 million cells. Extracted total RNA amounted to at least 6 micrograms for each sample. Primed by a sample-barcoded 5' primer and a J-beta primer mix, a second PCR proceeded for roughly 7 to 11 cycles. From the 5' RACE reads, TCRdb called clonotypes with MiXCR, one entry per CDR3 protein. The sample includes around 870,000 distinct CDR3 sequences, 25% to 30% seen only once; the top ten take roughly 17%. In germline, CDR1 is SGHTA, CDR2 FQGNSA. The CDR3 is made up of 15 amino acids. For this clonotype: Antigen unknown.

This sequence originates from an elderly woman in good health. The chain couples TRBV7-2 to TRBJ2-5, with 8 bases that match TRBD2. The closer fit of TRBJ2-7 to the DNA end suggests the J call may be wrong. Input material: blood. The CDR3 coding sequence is TGTGCCAGCAGCTTAGAAGTCGGGGGGGCGTACGAGCAGTACTTC. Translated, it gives CASSLEVGGAYEQYF.